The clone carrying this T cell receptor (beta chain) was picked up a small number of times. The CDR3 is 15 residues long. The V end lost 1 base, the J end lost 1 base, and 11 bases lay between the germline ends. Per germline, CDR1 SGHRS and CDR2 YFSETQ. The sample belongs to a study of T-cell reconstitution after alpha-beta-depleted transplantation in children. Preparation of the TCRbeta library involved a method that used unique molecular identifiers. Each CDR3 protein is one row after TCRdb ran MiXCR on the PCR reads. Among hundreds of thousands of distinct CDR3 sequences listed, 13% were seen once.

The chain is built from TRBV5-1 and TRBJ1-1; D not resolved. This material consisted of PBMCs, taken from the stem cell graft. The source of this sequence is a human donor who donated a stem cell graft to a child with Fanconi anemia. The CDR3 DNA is TGCGCCAGCAGCTTGAATACGCCTCCGAACACTGAAGCTTTCTTT. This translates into CASSLNTPPNTEAFF.